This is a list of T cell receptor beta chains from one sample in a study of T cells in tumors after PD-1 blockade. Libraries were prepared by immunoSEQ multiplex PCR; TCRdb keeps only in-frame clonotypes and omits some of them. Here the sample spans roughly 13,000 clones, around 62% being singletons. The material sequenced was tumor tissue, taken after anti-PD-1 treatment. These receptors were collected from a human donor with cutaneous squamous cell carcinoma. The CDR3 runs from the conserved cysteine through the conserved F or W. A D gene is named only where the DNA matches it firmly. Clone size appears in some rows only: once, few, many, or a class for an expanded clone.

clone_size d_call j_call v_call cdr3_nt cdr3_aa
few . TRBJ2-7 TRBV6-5 TGTGCCAGCAGAGGGGGACTTGGGCACTACGAGCAGTACTTC CASRGGLGHYEQYF
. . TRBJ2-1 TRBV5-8 TGTGCCAGCAGTACGGACTGGAGCAATGAGCAGTTCTTC CASSTDWSNEQFF
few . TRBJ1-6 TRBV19 TGTGCCACACAAGATCGAACGGGTTATTCACCCCTCCACTTT CATQDRTGYSPLHF
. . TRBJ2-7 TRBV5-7 TGTGCCAGCAGCTTGGACAGGGATTGCGAGCAGTACTTC CASSLDRDCEQYF
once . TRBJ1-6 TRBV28 TGTGCCAGCAGTTTAAAGGCTCGGTGGCTCAGCTCCTATAATTCACCCCTCCACTTT CASSLKARWLSSYNSPLHF
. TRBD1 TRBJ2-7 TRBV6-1 TGTGCCAGCACCGTAGGGACAGTTTTAACCTACGAGCAGTACTTC CASTVGTVLTYEQYF
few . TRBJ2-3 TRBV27 TGTGCCAGCAGTCCTAGACCAGAGGGGTTAGATACGCAGTATTTT CASSPRPEGLDTQYF
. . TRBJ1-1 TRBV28 TGTGCCAGCAGTCAATGGGACGGCAACCCTGAAGCTTTCTTT CASSQWDGNPEAFF
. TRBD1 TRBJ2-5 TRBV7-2 TGTGCCAGCAGCCTACCGACAGGGGGTAGGGAGACCCAGTACTTC CASSLPTGGRETQYF
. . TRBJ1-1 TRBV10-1 TGCGCCAGCAGTTCGACGGCGGCAGGCGTGGCGGAAGCTTTCTTT CASSSTAAGVAEAFF
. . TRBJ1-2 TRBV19 TGTGCCACCTCAAGGGGGGCCGGAGGCTATGGCTACACCTTC CATSRGAGGYGYTF
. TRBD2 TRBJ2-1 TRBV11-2 TGTGCCAGCAGCTTCATAACTAGCGGGCCTACTAATGAGCAGTTCTTC CASSFITSGPTNEQFF
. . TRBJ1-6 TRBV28 TGTGCCAGCAGTTTGGGCCCGAGCTCCTATAATTCACCCCTCCACTTT CASSLGPSSYNSPLHF
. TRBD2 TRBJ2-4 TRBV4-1 TGCGCCAGCAGCCGGATTCGGACTAGCGAGGGAGGTCTAGCCAAAAACATTCAGTACTTC CASSRIRTSEGGLAKNIQYF
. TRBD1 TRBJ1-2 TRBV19 TGTGCCAGTAGTATAGATGTTAACAGGGGATCAGGCTACACCTTC CASSIDVNRGSGYTF
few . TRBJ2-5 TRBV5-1 TGCGCCAGCAGCTCTGGGGGTTCAGGGCAAGAGACCCAGTACTTC CASSSGGSGQETQYF
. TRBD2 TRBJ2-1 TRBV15 TGTGCCACCAGCAGACCCACCGCTAGCGGGGGGTCTGAGCAGTTCTTC CATSRPTASGGSEQFF
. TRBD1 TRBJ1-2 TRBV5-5 TGTGCCAGCAGCCCGGACAGGTGGGACTATGGCTACACCTTC CASSPDRWDYGYTF
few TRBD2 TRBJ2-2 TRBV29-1 TGCAGCGTTGTTATCCGGGGAGGGAGGCTGAACACCGGGGAGCTGTTTTTT CSVVIRGGRLNTGELFF
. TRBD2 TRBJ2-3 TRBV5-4 TGTGCCAGCAGCCGATCGGCTAGCGGGGTGAGCACAGATACGCAGTATTTT CASSRSASGVSTDTQYF
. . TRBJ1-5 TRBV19 TGTGCCAGTAGTACAGGGCCTCGGGCCAATCAGCCCCAGCATTTT CASSTGPRANQPQHF
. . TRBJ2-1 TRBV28 TGTGCCAGCAGGACTAGCAATGAGCAGTTCTTC CASRTSNEQFF
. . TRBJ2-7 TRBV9 TGTGCCAGCAGCGTAGCTGACGGGGAATCCTACGAGCAGTACTTC CASSVADGESYEQYF
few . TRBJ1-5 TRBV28 TGTGCCAGCAGTTTGTGGGGGGGCAATCAGCCCCAGCATTTT CASSLWGGNQPQHF
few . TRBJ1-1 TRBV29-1 TGCAGCGTTGGATTTGGGGGGTTGGTTACTGAAGCTTTCTTT CSVGFGGLVTEAFF
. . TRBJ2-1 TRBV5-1 TGCGCCAGCAGCTTGGAGGGGCGCACTTCTTCCATCTTC CASSLEGRTSSIF
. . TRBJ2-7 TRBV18 TGTGCCAGCTCACCTCTGAAAGGGGTCTTAAGCTCCTACGAGCAGTACTTC CASSPLKGVLSSYEQYF
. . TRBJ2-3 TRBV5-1 TGCGCCAGCAGCTTGGGGTTACAGGAGTTGACGCAGTATTTT CASSLGLQELTQYF
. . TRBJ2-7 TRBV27 TGTGCCAGCTACAAGCCCCCCCACGAGCAGTACTTC CASYKPPHEQYF
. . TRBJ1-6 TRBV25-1 TGTGCCAGCAGTTCCTCGACAGAGTCTAATTCACCCCTCCACTTT CASSSSTESNSPLHF
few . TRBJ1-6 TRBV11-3 TGTGCCAGCAGCTTATACAGAACCGATAATTCACCCCTCCACTTT CASSLYRTDNSPLHF
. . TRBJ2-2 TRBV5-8 TGTGCCAGCAGCTTAGATGGGGGGGAGCTGTTTTTT CASSLDGGELFF
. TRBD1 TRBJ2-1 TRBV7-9 TGTGCCAGCAGCCGGGACAGCTACAATGAGCAGTTCTTC CASSRDSYNEQFF
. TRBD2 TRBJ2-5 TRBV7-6 TGTGCCAGCAGTTACCGGACTAGCGGGCAAGAGACCCAGTACTTC CASSYRTSGQETQYF
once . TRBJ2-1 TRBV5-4 TGTGCCAGCTCGGAGTACAATGAGCAGTTCTTC CASSEYNEQFF
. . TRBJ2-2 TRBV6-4 TGTGCCAGAGGAGGGGGGAGGTGGGGCACCGGGGAGCTGTTTTTT CARGGGRWGTGELFF
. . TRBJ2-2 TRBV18 TGTGCCAGCTCACCACAGGAGAACACCGGGGAGCTGTTTTTT CASSPQENTGELFF
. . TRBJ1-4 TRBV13 TGTGCCAGCAGCTTACTTCCCCTGAATGAAAAACTGTTTTTT CASSLLPLNEKLFF
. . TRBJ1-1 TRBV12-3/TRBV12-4 TGTGCCAGCGAGCGGGCCCTCACTGAAGCTTTCTTT CASERALTEAFF
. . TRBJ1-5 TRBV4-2 TGTGCCAGCAGCCATGGCGGAGCCTATAGCAATCAGCCCCAGCATTTT CASSHGGAYSNQPQHF
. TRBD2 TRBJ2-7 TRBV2 TGTGCCAGCAGTCCTCTAGCGGGAGGTGCTTACGAGCAGTACTTC CASSPLAGGAYEQYF
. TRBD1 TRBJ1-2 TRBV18 TGTGCCAGCTCACCCGGACAGGGATTCACTGGCTACACCTTC CASSPGQGFTGYTF
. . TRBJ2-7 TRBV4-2 TGTGCCAGCAGCCCACAGCTATGGTTCCTCAATTACTACGAGCAGTACTTC CASSPQLWFLNYYEQYF
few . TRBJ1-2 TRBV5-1 TGCGCCAGCAGCCCGGACGGGGGACACCTTGCCTATGGCTACACCTTC CASSPDGGHLAYGYTF
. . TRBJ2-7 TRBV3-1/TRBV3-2 TGTGACCACTACCCGGTGGCCTACGAGCAGTACTTC CDHYPVAYEQYF
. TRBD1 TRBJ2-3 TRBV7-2 TGTGCCAGCAGCTTACGGGCCCCGGGACAGAGATTTAGCACAGATACGCAGTATTTT CASSLRAPGQRFSTDTQYF
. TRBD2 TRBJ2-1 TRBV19 TGTGCCAGTAGTATAGGGACTAGCGGGAGAATAGATGAGCAGTTCTTC CASSIGTSGRIDEQFF
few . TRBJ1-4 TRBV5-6 TGTGCCAGCAGCCGGACAGCTGCTAATGAAAAACTGTTTTTT CASSRTAANEKLFF
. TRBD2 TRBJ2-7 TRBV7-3 TGTGCCAGCAGCTTAGGGCTAGCGGGGATTTACGAGCAGTACTTC CASSLGLAGIYEQYF
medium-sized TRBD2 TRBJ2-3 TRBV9 TGTGCCAGCACCCAAGGCGGGAGGGCGGCAGATACGCAGTATTTT CASTQGGRAADTQYF
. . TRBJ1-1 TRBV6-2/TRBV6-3 TGTGCCAGCAGTTACTCGCTCACCACAGGATCCATAAGGTGGGCTTTCTTT CASSYSLTTGSIRWAFF
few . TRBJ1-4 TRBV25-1 TGTGCCAGCAGTGTTTCGGGAAATGAAAAACTGTTTTTT CASSVSGNEKLFF
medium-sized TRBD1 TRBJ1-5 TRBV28 TGTGCCAGCAGCGAAAACAGGGGGCTGGGTCAGCCCCAGCATTTT CASSENRGLGQPQHF
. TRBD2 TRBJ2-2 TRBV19 TGTGCCAGTAGTCCCGGGGGGGGCGGCGGGGAGCTGTTTTTT CASSPGGGGGELFF
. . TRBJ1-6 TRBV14 TGTGCCAGCAGCCAAGATTTCGGGAATTCACCCCTCCACTTT CASSQDFGNSPLHF
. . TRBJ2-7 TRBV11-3 TGTGCCGAGGAGAGAGTAGTCTACGAGCAGTACTTC CAEERVVYEQYF
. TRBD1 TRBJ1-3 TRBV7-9 TGTGCCAGCAGACAAGGGACAGGGACTGGAAACACCATATATTTT CASRQGTGTGNTIYF